This T cell receptor beta chain was found in a study of lymphopenia after photon versus proton radiotherapy. The CDR3 loop spans 14 amino acids. Germline CDR1 reads SEHNR; CDR2 reads FQNEAQ (reference sequence). Trimming stripped 5 bases from V and 1 base from J, with 11 bases between. Note on this clone: No antigen is known for it.

General study points: Only patients who died were analyzed for survival; proton advantage is unproven.

Only in-frame clones appear in the TCRdb table, and some are missing; sequencing was by immunoSEQ multiplex PCR. The data show tens of thousands of clones, roughly nine tenths seen once. The receptor's source is a man older than 75 with esophageal cancer. This sample comprised peripheral blood, obtained from a patient treated with proton-based radiotherapy. This chain joins TRBV7-9 and TRBJ1-2; D might be TRBD1 (5 bases). CDR3 nucleotides: TGTGCCAGCAGCCTCACCAGGGATAACTATGGCTACACCTTC. This translates into CASSLTRDNYGYTF.